This T cell receptor beta chain was obtained from a study of cytomegalovirus exposure and HLA in healthy donors. 13 Jbeta primers and 60 Vbeta primers were used for the PCR. Assay used: immunoSEQ multiplex PCR; TCRdb lists only in-frame clones, some missing. The sample holds some 180,000 clones, 77% seen once. This clonotype was sampled from a woman aged 60-70 years in good health and CMV-seropositive. The sequenced material came from PBMCs.

In nucleotides, the CDR3 is TGTGCCAGTAGTGGGGACAGCTTTTATAGCAATCAGCCCCAGCATTTT. It translates to CASSGDSFYSNQPQHF. The rearrangement joins TRBV19 to TRBJ1-5; 7 bases match TRBD1. Per germline, CDR1 LNHDA and CDR2 SQIVND (reference sequence). The length of the CDR3 is 16 residues. V dropped 5 bases and J dropped 0; count of bases not matched to a gene: 7. The whole variable domain, filled in from reference TRBV19 and TRBJ1-5, reads DGGITQSPKYLFRKEGQNVTLSCEQNLNHDAMYWYRQDPGQGLRLIYYSQIVNDFQKGDIAEGYSVSREKKESFPLTVTSAQKNPTAFYLCASSGDSFYSNQPQHFGDGTRLSIL.